Each of the 8 T cell receptor beta chains below was sequenced from the same sample in a study of T cell responses to AZD1222 COVID-19 vaccine. TCRdb's table, derived via immunoSEQ multiplex PCR, lists solely in-frame clones and lacks some. Counted here are roughly 120,000 clones, roughly 86% occurring once; the ten biggest clones make up around 17%. The specimen comprised peripheral blood, sampled 28 days after the second AZD1222 dose. The receptors stem from an adult who received the AZD1222 COVID-19 vaccine.

The CDR3 is CASSDSGGRIYEQYF. The CDR3 nucleotides are TGTGCCAGCAGTGACTCAGGCGGGAGGATTTACGAGCAGTACTTC. V usage is TRBV6-4 and J usage is TRBJ2-7, with 8 bases that match TRBD2. The CDR3 length is 15 residues. Germline lookup yields CDR1 MRHNA and CDR2 SNTAGT. Trimming at V came to 0 bases and at J to 4 bases, leaving 5 bases not matched to a gene.

In this sample, this clone turned up once. This chain joins TRBV30 and TRBJ1-3; weak D call: TRBD1 (5 bases). CDR3 length: 14 residues. Germline CDR1 is GTSNPN and CDR2 is SVGIG (reference sequence). Trimming left V 3 bases short and J 3 bases short, with 12 bases between. The CDR3 DNA reads TGTGCCTGGAGAGTAGGGGTGCGTGGAAACACCATATATTTT. Translated: CAWRVGVRGNTIYF.

The chain recombines TRBV27 with TRBJ1-1; D is undetermined. The CDR3 has 12 amino acids. The germline V gene encodes CDR1 MNHEY and CDR2 SMNVEV (reference sequence). V lost 6 bases and J lost 1, with 6 bases in between. This CDR3 is CASRKQNTEAFF. The CDR3 DNA sequence: TGTGCCAGCAGGAAGCAGAACACTGAAGCTTTCTTT.

This chain connects TRBV6-5 to TRBJ1-5, with no clear D. CDR3 length: 12 amino acids. V was cut by 6 bases and J by 7 bases, with 10 bases left in between. Germline CDR1 is MNHEY and CDR2 is SVGAGI. CDR3: CASSLQYQPQHF. DNA for the CDR3: TGTGCCAGCAGCCTACAATACCAGCCCCAGCATTTT.

V and J are TRBV7-3 and TRBJ2-1, with 8 bases fitting TRBD2. The germline gives CDR1 SGHTA, CDR2 FQGTGA. V was pared by 1 base and J by 3 bases, with 2 bases of the junction left unmatched. The CDR3 sequence is 15 residues long. CDR3: CASSLSGTSYNEQFF. In nucleotides, the CDR3 is TGTGCCAGCAGCTTAAGTGGGACTAGCTACAATGAGCAGTTCTTC.

The gene calls are TRBV7-9 and TRBJ1-2; possible D gene TRBD1, 5 bases. V was trimmed by 1 base and J by 0 bases, leaving 12 bases between them. Germline V gene data show CDR1 as SEHNR and CDR2 as FQNEAQ (reference sequence). The CDR3 is 16 residues long. CDR3 protein: CASSLVGEETNYGYTF. The DNA of the CDR3 is TGTGCCAGCAGCTTAGTAGGGGAGGAAACTAACTATGGCTACACCTTC.

This clone was detected once. The CDR3 bases are TGTGCCATCAGTCTTACAGGCGCACAAAACATTCAGTACTTC. Translating gives CAISLTGAQNIQYF. The chain employs TRBV10-3 and TRBJ2-4, with a possible D match to TRBD1 (5 bases). Germline CDR1 and CDR2: ENHRY and SYGVKD. The CDR3 contains 14 residues. The ends were cut back, 5 bases at V and 5 bases at J, with 13 bases in the middle.

V and J are TRBV7-9 and TRBJ2-5, with 12 bases that match TRBD1. Germline V gene data show CDR1 as SEHNR and CDR2 as FQNEAQ (reference sequence). The ends lost 3 bases at V and 5 bases at J; junction bases unmatched: 7. This CDR3 contains 16 residues. CDR3 DNA: TGTGCCAGCAGCTTTTCCTCGGGACAGGGGGCGGAGACCCAGTACTTC. Protein sequence: CASSFSSGQGAETQYF.